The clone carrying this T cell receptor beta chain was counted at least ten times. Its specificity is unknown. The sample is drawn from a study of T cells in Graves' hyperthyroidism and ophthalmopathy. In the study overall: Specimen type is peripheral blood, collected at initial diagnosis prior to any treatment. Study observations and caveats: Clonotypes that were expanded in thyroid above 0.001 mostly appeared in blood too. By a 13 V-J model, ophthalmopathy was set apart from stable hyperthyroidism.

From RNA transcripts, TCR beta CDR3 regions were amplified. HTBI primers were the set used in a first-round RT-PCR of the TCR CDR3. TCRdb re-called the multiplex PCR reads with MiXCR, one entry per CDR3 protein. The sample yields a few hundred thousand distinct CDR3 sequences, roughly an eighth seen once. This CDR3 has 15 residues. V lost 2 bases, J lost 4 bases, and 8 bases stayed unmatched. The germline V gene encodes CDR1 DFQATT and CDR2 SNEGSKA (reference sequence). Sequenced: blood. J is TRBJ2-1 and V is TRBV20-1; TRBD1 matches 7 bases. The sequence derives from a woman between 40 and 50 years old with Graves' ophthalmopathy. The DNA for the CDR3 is TGCAGTGCTAGACCTCCCGGGACAGAATACAATGAGCAGTTCTTC. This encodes CSARPPGTEYNEQFF.